This section outlines one T cell receptor beta chain sequence together with its context. The specificity of this receptor is unknown. Within one base of it there is no much larger clone, and no base qualities were kept. These data are taken from a study of vaccination and CD4 T cells after COVID-19 (dated by TCRdb to between 2021 and 2023). Notes on the research overall: Every convalescent patient had a positive nasal swab PCR test for SARS-CoV-2, with mild disease in nine or ten patients and severe disease in one. Six males and four females were included in the convalescent cohort, with two Hispanic individuals, seven Caucasians, two Asians and one multiracial person represented. Two doses of either the Pfizer-BioNTech BNT162b2 vaccine (n=8) or the Moderna mRNA-1273 vaccine (n=2) were administered to participants. Post-COVID blood samples from convalescent patients were collected a median of about 100 days after diagnosis, with a range of 35 to 161 days. Post-vaccine blood samples were taken a median of about 72 days after the second vaccine dose, with a range of 14 to 241 days. Overlapping spike peptide pools from SARS-CoV-2 and from the common cold coronaviruses HCoV-NL63, HCoV-OC43 and HCoV-229E were used as culture stimuli. In control cultures, a CEFX viral epitope pool was used as positive control, an HIV-1 Nef peptide pool was used as negative control, or no peptide was added. In over 8 COVID-19 convalescent patients and a handful of infection-naive healthy vaccine recipients, the spike-specific CD4+ TCR repertoire before mRNA vaccination was compared with the repertoire after mRNA vaccination. Study-wide findings and limitations: Nearly all vaccine-specific clones in convalescent patients (304 of 307) were mono-reactive for SARS-CoV-2 spike rather than cross-reactive with common cold coronaviruses. Although the median number of SARS-CoV-2-reactive clonotypes went up from more than 20 after infection to around 40 after vaccination, the increase was not significant. The study included relatively few convalescent patients and did not analyze early timepoints after natural infection. In convalescent patients, a median approximately 86% of post-vaccine SARS-CoV-2-reactive clones were detected only after vaccination, and vaccine-specific priming was suggested by this finding.

The method was PCR. DNA from cultured CD4+ T cells underwent TCR sequencing with the Oncomine TCR Beta short-read assay at the Johns Hopkins FTIC core. The QIAamp micro DNA kit was used to extract genomic DNA from the cultured CD4+ T cells. Oncomine TCR Beta libraries made from cultured CD4+ T cells were pooled using unique dual indexes and sequenced on an Illumina iSeq 100. Regarding the original processing steps: Non-productive sequences were filtered out, and CDR3s that did not start with C, did not end with F or W, or were shorter than 7 amino acids were discarded. The MANAFEST web application was used to identify antigen-specific clonotypes by comparing peptide-stimulated wells against reference wells and other culture wells. For a clone to be called positive, the clone needed an FDR below 0.05, an odds ratio above 5, and a productive frequency above 0.1% in at least two of three replicate wells. A clonotype counted as cross-reactive if it showed significant expansion both in the SARS-CoV-2 spike wells and in at least one common cold coronavirus spike condition. CDR3 homology was assessed with Levenshtein distances (stringdist) and unrooted phylogenetic trees (ape) in R version 3.6.1. TCRdb cleaned the public reads at Q25 with fastp, built clones with MiXCR and kept in-frame beta chains. For every CDR3 protein sequence, its rows merge into one entry that carries the most common genes and DNA. These V and J calls originate from TCRdb's pipeline instead of the authors' own analysis. The sample data list 9,500 to 15,000 distinct CDR3 sequences, and roughly 57% of these were observed just once. More than 7% of the sample is in the top ten clones.

The treatment or condition label corresponds to: roughly 11-day PBMC culture with coronavirus spike peptide pools or control peptides (ViraFEST assay). The study used the ViraFEST assay, which expanded antigen-specific T cells with peptide pools and then identified expanded clonotypes by TCR sequencing. The convalescent patients' positive SARS-CoV-2 PCR tests fell between March and December 2020, which was before the Alpha, Beta and Delta variants emerged in the United States. Roughly 2.1 million PBMCs per well were cultured in IMDM with approximately 5% human AB serum and approximately 10 IU/ml IL-2, plus 10 ug/ml peptide pools. On days 3 and 7, half of the culture medium was replaced with fresh IL-2-containing medium. After around 11 days of culture, CD4+ T cells were isolated by negative selection using the EasySep CD4+ T cell isolation kit. Ficoll-Paque Plus gradient centrifugation was used to isolate PBMCs from whole blood, and the isolated PBMCs were then either used fresh or cryopreserved at -140C. Triplicate wells were generally used for each culture condition.

The origin of this receptor is a human donor who had recovered from COVID-19. The sequencing sample was made of CD4+ T cells from blood, cultured in vitro.

CDR3 loop: CSARDSQGPRGYTF. The nucleotide sequence reads TGCAGTGCTAGAGATTCGCAGGGCCCGCGTGGCTACACCTTC. Recombination joined TRBV20-1 with TRBJ1-2, with TRBD1 perhaps the D gene, on 5 matching bases. The cysteine opens and the phenylalanine closes a CDR3 of 14 amino acids. Of all the DNA, just the CDR3 is kept, 42 bases in frame from base 1. In the germline V gene (reference sequence), CDR1 corresponds to DFQATT and CDR2 to SNEGSKA. At the junction V is shortened by 0 bases and J by 7 bases, with 15 bases in between.